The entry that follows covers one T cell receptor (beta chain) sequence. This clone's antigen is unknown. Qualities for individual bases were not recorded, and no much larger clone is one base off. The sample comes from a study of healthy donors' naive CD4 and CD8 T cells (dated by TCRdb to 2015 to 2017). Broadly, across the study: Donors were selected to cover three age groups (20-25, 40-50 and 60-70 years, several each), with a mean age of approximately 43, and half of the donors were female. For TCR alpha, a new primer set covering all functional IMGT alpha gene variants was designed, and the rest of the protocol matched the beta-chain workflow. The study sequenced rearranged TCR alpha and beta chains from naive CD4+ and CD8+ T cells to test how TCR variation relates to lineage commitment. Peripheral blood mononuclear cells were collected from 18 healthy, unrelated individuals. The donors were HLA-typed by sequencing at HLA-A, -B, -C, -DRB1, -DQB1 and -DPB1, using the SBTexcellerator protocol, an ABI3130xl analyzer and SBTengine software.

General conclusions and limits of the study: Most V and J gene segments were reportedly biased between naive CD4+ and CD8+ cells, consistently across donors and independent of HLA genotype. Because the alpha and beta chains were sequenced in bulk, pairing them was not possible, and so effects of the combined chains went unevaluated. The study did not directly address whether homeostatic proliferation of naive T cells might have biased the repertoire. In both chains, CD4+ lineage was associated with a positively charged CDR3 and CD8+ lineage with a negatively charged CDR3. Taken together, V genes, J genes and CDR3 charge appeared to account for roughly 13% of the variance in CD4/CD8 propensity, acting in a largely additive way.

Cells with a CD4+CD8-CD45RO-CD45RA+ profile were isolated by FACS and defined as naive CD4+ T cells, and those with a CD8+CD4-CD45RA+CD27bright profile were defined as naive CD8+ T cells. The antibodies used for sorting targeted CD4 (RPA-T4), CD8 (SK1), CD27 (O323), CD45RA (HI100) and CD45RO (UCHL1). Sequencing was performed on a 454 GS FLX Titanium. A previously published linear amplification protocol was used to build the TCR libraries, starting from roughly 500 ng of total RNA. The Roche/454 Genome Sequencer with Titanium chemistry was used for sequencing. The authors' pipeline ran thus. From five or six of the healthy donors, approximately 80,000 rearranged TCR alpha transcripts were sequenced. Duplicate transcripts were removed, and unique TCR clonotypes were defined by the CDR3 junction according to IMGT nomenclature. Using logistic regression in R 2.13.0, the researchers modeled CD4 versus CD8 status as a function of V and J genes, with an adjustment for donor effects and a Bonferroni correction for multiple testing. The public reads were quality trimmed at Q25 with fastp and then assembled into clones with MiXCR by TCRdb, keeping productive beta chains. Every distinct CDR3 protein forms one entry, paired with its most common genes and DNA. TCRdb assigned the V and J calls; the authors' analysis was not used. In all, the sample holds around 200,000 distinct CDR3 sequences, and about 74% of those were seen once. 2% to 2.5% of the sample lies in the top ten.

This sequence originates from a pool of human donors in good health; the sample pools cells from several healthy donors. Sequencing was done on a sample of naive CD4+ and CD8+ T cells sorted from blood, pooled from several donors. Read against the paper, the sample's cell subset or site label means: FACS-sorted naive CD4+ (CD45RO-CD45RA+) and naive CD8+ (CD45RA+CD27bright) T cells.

The nucleotides are TGCAGTGCCGGGGACAGGGATGAGACCCAGTACTTC. The encoded protein is CSAGDRDETQYF. The sequence joins TRBV20-1 to TRBJ2-5; TRBD1 agrees with 9 junctional bases. Trimming takes 6 bases off V and 5 bases off J; junction bases not matched to a gene: 4. CDR1 and CDR2 were assigned from the germline V gene (reference sequence) as DFQATT and SNEGSKA. Taken from cysteine to phenylalanine, the CDR3 has 12 residues. Left in the record is the CDR3 DNA by itself, 36 bases read in frame from the first base.